This TCR beta chain is from a study of T cells in Graves' hyperthyroidism and ophthalmopathy. This clonotype was seen a handful of times. CDR1 is LNHNV, CDR2 YYDKDF, per germline (reference sequence). Trimming left V 1 base short and J 5 bases short, with 8 bases between. This CDR3 is 13 amino acids long. Amplified regions were TCR beta CDR3 sequences from RNA transcripts. A set of HTBI primers served as the primers for a first-round RT-PCR of the TCR CDR3. In TCRdb, the multiplex PCR reads were re-called with MiXCR into one record per CDR3 protein. The sample has roughly 500,000 distinct CDR3 sequences, approximately 49% seen once.

The TCR was taken from an adult woman with Graves' disease, either hyperthyroidism or ophthalmopathy (not recorded which). Sequenced material: peripheral blood or thyroid tissue (not recorded which). The chain carries TRBV15 and TRBJ2-5; no definite D call. The chain's CDR3 is CATSRGGFETQYF. CDR3 nucleotide sequence: TGTGCCACCAGCAGAGGGGGATTTGAGACCCAGTACTTC.